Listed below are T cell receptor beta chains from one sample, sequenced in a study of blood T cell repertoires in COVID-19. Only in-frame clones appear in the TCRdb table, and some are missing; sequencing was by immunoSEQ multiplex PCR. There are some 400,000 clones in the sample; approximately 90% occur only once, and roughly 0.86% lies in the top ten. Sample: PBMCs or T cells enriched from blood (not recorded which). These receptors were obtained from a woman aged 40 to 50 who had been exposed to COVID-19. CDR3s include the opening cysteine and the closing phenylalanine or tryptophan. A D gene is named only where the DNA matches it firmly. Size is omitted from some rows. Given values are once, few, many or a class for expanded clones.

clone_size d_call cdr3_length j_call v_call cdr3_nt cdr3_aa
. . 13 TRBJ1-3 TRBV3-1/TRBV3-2 TGTGCCAGCAGCCAACCAGCTGGAAACACCATATATTTT CASSQPAGNTIYF
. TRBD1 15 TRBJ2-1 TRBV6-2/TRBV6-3 TGTGCCAGCAGTACGACAGGGGTCCCTTTCAATGAGCAGTTCTTC CASSTTGVPFNEQFF
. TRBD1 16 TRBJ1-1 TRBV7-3 TGTGCCAGCAGCCGACAGGGGGTGGGAGGGAACACTGAAGCTTTCTTT CASSRQGVGGNTEAFF
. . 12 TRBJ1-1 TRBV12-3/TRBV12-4 TGTGCCAGCAGTTACAGAATCGTGGAAGCTTTCTTT CASSYRIVEAFF
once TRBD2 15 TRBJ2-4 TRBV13 TGTGCCAGCAGCGGAGCGGGGGGTAGTCTAGACATTCAGTACTTC CASSGAGGSLDIQYF
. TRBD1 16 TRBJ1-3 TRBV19 TGTGCCAGTAGTATGAAGACAGGGGGCGGTGGAAACACCATATATTTT CASSMKTGGGGNTIYF
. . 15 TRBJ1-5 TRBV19 TGTGCCAGTGCCGGAAGGCGGGGGAGCAATCAGCCCCAGCATTTT CASAGRRGSNQPQHF
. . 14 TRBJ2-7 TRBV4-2 TGTGCCAGCAGCCAAATTGGCCAATCCTACGAGCAGTACTTC CASSQIGQSYEQYF
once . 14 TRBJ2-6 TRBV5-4 TGTGCCGGCGGAGAGGAAGTTGGGGCCAACGTCCTGACTTTC CAGGEEVGANVLTF
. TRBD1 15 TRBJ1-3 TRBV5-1 TGCGCCAGCAGCTCAGGCAGGGGGGCTGGAAACACCATATATTTT CASSSGRGAGNTIYF
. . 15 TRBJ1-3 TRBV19 TGTGCCAGTCGGGTGCGGGGCGCCTCTGGAAACACCATATATTTT CASRVRGASGNTIYF
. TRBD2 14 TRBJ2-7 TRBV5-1 TGCGCCAGCACCCAAGCGGGGAGCTCCTACGAGCAGTACTTC CASTQAGSSYEQYF
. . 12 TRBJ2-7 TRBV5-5 TGTGCCAGCAGCTCAAGCCTCTACGAGCAGTACTTC CASSSSLYEQYF
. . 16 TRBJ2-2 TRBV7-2 TGTGCCAGCAGCGAAGCCCAGGGACACTACACCGGGGAGCTGTTTTTT CASSEAQGHYTGELFF
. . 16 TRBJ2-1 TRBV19 TGTGCCAGTAGTATTTTTTCCAGGGGCAGGTACAATGAGCAGTTCTTC CASSIFSRGRYNEQFF
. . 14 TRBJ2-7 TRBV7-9 TGTGCCAGCAGCTCGGGACGGGGGTTCTACGAGCAGTACTTC CASSSGRGFYEQYF
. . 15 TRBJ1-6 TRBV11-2 TGTGCCAGCAGCTTAGTAGAAGGGGACTATTCACCCCTCCACTTT CASSLVEGDYSPLHF
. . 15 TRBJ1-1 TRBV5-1 TGCGCCAGCAGCGCGGGTCCGGACCGCCGCACTGAAGCTTTCTTT CASSAGPDRRTEAFF
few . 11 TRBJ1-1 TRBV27 TGTGCCAGTGGGCCGGACACTGAAGCTTTCTTT CASGPDTEAFF
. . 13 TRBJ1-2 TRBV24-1 TGTGCCACCAGTGCGACAGTCGGTTATGGCTACACCTTC CATSATVGYGYTF
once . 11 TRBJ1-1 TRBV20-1 TGCAGTGCTATGGGACAATTTGAAGCTTTCTTT CSAMGQFEAFF
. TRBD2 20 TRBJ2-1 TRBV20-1 TGCAGTGCTAGTAGCTTGAGGACTAGCGGGAGGGTCGTCTCCACCAATGAGCAGTTCTTC CSASSLRTSGRVVSTNEQFF
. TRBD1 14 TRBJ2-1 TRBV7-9 TGTGCCAGCAGCTCGACAGGGGGAAACAATGAGCAGTTCTTC CASSSTGGNNEQFF
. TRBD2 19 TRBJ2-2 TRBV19 TGTGCCAGTAGGGTTCCGGGACTAGCGGGCGGTTCGAACACCGGGGAGCTGTTTTTT CASRVPGLAGGSNTGELFF
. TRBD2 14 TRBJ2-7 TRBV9 TGTGCCAGCAGCAAAGCGGGACGGGACTACGAGCAGTACTTC CASSKAGRDYEQYF
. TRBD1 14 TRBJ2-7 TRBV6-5 TGTGCCAGCAGAAACCCAGGGGGCGCTTCCCGTCAGTACTTC CASRNPGGASRQYF
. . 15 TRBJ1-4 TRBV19 TGTGCCAGTAGTATCGGACTGGCGTTTAATGAAAAACTGTTTTTT CASSIGLAFNEKLFF
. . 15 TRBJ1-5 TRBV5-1 TGCGCCAGCAGCTTGGCAGGTATTAGCAATCAGCCCCAGCATTTT CASSLAGISNQPQHF
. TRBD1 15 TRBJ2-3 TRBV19 TGTGCCAGTAGTATCCGAGACAGGGGGCTAGATACGCAGTATTTT CASSIRDRGLDTQYF
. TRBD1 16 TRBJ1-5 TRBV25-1 TGTGCCAGCAGTGAATCGGGGACAGGTAACCATCAGCCCCAGCATTTT CASSESGTGNHQPQHF
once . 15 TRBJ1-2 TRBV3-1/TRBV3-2 TGTGCCAGCAGCCAAGAGGCCAGGGCAGTCTATGGCTACACCTTC CASSQEARAVYGYTF
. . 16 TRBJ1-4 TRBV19 TGTGCCAGTAGTATCACTAGAGGATCAACTAATGAAAAACTGTTTTTT CASSITRGSTNEKLFF
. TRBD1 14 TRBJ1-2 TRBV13 TGTGCCAGCAGCTTCAGGGACAGGGGCTACGGCTACACCTTC CASSFRDRGYGYTF
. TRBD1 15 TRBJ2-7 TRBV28 TGTGCCAGCACGTTTCGGGGACAGGGGGGATACGAGCAGTACTTC CASTFRGQGGYEQYF
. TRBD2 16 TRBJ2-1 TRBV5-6 TGTGCCAGCAGCCAGGCCACTAGCGGCACCTACAATGAGCAGTTCTTC CASSQATSGTYNEQFF
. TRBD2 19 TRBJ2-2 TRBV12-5 TGTGCTAGTGGTTTGGCCACCAACCCCGGGACTAGCGGGAGCGGGGAGCTGTTTTTT CASGLATNPGTSGSGELFF
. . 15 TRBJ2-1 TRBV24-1 TGTGCCACCAGTGACCCGACGGGCTCCTACAATGAGCAGTTCTTC CATSDPTGSYNEQFF
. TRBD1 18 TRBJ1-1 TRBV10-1 TGCGCCAGCAGTGAGTTCCGGGACAGGGGAACGTCGGACACTGAAGCTTTCTTT CASSEFRDRGTSDTEAFF
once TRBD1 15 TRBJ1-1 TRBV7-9 TGTGCCACCGGACGGGGGACAGGCATGAACACTGAAGCTTTCTTT CATGRGTGMNTEAFF
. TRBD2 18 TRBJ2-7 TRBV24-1 TGTGCCACCAGTGTCCAGTCCCCTTCGGGACTAGCGGGATCCGAGCAGTACTTC CATSVQSPSGLAGSEQYF
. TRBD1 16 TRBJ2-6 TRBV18 TGTGCCAGCTCACTGGGACAGGGCTCTGGGGCCAACGTCCTGACTTTC CASSLGQGSGANVLTF
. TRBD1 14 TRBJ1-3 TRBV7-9 TGTGCCGGATGGGGACAGGGCTCTGGAAACACCATATATTTT CAGWGQGSGNTIYF
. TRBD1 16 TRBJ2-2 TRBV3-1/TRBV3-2 TGTGCCAGCAGCCAAGGCAGGGGGCCAGACACCGGGGAGCTGTTTTTT CASSQGRGPDTGELFF
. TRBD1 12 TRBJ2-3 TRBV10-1 TGCGCCAGCCCTCGGGACAGAGATACGCAGTATTTT CASPRDRDTQYF
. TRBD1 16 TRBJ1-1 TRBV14 TGTGCCAGCAGCCTACCGGGACAGGGGGTAGACACTGAAGCTTTCTTT CASSLPGQGVDTEAFF
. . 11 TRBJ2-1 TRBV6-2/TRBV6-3 TGTGCCAGCAGTCGGGTCGATGAGCAGTTCTTC CASSRVDEQFF
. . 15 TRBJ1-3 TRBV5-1 TGCGCCAGCAGCTTGGGGACAGACTCTGGAAACACCATATATTTT CASSLGTDSGNTIYF
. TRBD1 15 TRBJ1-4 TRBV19 TGTGCCAGTAGTTTGAAGGACAGGGTATATGAAAAACTGTTTTTT CASSLKDRVYEKLFF
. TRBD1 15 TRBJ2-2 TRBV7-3 TGTGCCAGCAGCTTACTCGCAGGGGGCTACGGGGAGCTGTTTTTT CASSLLAGGYGELFF
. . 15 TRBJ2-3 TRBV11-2 TGTGCCAGCAGCCGGATTGGACAGAGGACAGATACGCAGTATTTT CASSRIGQRTDTQYF
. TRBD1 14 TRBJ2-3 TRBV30 TGTGCCTGGGGGACAGGGGGAGGTACAGATACGCAGTATTTT CAWGTGGGTDTQYF
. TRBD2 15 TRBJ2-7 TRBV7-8 TGTGCCAGCAGCTTGGTACTAGCGGGAGTATCGGAGCAGTACTTC CASSLVLAGVSEQYF
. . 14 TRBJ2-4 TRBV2 TGTGCCAGCAGTGCAGGGTTAGCCAAAAACATTCAGTACTTC CASSAGLAKNIQYF
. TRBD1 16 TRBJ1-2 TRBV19 TGTGCCAGTAGTAGCGGGACAGGGGGCGCACATTATGGCTACACCTTC CASSSGTGGAHYGYTF
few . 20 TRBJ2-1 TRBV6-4 TGTGCCAGCAGTGACTCGAGTCGATGGCGGCGGGACTCCGAATACAATGAGCAGTTCTTC CASSDSSRWRRDSEYNEQFF
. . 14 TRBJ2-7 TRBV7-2 TGTGCCAGCAGCTTATATCCGGGACTCTACGAGCAGTACTTC CASSLYPGLYEQYF
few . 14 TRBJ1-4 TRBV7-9 TGTGCCAGCAGCTTATCTCTGGCCCCTGGAAAACTGTTTTTT CASSLSLAPGKLFF
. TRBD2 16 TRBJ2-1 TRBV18 TGTGCCAGCTCACCTTCCCTAGCGGGGGGGAAGAATGAGCAGTTCTTC CASSPSLAGGKNEQFF
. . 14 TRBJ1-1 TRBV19 TGTGCCAGTAGGGGGGGGAGGATGAACACTGAAGCTTTCTTT CASRGGRMNTEAFF